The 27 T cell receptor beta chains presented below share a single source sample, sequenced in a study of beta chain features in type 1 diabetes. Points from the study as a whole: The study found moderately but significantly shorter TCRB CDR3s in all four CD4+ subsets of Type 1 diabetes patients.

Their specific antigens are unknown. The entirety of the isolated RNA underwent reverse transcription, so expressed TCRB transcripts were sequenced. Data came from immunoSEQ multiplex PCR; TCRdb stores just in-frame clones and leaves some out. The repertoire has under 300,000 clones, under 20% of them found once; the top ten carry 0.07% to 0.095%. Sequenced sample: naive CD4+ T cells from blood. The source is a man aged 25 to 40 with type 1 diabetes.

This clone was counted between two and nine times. The CDR3 DNA reads as TGTGCCAGCAGCGTCCTAATGGAGGTTGAAGCTTTCTTT. Translated: CASSVLMEVEAFF. The gene calls are TRBV7-2 and TRBJ1-1; D call uncertain. Germline V CDR1 and CDR2: SGHTA, FQGNSA. Deletions cut 5 bases from V and 7 bases from J, with 14 bases between. This CDR3 contains 13 residues.

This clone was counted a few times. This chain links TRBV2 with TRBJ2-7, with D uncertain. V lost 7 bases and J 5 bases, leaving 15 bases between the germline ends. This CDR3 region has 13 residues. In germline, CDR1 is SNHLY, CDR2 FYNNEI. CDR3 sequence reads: CASNRQVANEQYF. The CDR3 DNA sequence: TGTGCCAGCAACCGCCAAGTAGCAAACGAGCAGTACTTC.

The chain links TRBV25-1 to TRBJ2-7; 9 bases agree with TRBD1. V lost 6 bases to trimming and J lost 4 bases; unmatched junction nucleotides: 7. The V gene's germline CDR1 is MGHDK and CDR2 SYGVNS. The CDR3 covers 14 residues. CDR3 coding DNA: TGTGCCAGCAGGAGGGGACAGGGCCTTTACGAGCAGTACTTC. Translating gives CASRRGQGLYEQYF.

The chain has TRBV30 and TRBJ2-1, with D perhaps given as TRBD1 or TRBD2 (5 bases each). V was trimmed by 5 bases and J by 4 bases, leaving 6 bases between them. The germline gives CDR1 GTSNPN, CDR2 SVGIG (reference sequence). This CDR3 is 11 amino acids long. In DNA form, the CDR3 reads TGTGCCTGGGGGGGTTACAATGAGCAGTTCTTC. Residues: CAWGGYNEQFF.

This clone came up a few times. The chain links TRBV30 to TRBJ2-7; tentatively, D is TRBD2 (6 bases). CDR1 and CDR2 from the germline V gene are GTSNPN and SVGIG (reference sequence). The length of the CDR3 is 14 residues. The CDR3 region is CATHRSSGYYEQYF. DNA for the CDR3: TGTGCTACCCACCGGAGTAGCGGCTATTACGAGCAGTACTTC.

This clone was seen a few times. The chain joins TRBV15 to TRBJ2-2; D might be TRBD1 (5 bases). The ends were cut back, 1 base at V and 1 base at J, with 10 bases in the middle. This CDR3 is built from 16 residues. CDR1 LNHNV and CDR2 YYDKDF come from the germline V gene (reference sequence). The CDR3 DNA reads TGTGCCACCAGCAGAGTTGGCAGGGTGAACACCGGGGAGCTGTTTTTT. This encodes CATSRVGRVNTGELFF.

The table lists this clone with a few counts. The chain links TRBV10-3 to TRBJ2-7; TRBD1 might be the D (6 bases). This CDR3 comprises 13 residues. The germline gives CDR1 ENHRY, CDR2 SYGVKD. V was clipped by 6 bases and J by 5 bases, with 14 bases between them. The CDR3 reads CAISPDSSDEQYF. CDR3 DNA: TGTGCCATCAGCCCGGACAGCTCGGACGAGCAGTACTTC.

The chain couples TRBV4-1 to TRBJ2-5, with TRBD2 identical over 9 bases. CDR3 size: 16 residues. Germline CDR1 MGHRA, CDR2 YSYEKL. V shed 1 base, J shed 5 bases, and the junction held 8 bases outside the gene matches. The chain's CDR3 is CASSQVGGRAGETQYF. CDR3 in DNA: TGCGCCAGCAGCCAAGTCGGCGGGAGGGCCGGGGAGACCCAGTACTTC.

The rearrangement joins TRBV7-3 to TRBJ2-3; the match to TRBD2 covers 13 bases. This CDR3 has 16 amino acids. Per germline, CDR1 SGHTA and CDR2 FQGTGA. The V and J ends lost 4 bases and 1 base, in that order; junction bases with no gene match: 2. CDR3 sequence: CASSSGLAGGTDTQYF. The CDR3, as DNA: TGTGCCAGCAGCTCAGGACTAGCGGGGGGCACAGATACGCAGTATTTT.

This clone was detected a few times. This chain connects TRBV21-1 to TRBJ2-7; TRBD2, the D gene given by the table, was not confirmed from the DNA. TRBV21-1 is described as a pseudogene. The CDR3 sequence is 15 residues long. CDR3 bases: TGTGCCAGCAACACCGGGACTCCCGTTTTGTACGAGCAGTACTTC. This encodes CASNTGTPVLYEQYF.

The chain's CDR3 is CASSVATVNEQFF. Written as DNA, the CDR3 is TGTGCCAGCAGCGTAGCTACGGTTAATGAGCAGTTCTTC. This chain uses TRBV9 with TRBJ2-1; no reliable D call. Trimming pared 0 bases from V and 7 bases from J, leaving 8 bases between. CDR3 length: 13 residues. Germline values: CDR1 SGDLS, CDR2 YYNGEE.

The CDR3 region has the DNA TGTGCCAGCAGTTTACCCGCTAGCGGAAGCTCCTACGAGCAGTACTTC. Amino acids: CASSLPASGSSYEQYF. The V gene is TRBV28, the J gene TRBJ2-7, with 7 positions matching TRBD2. This CDR3 spans 16 amino acids. CDR1 is MDHEN, CDR2 SYDVKM, per germline. With 2 bases clipped from V and 0 bases from J, the junction kept 7 bases outside the gene matches. The complete variable domain, with remaining parts taken from reference TRBV28 and TRBJ2-7, reads DVKVTQSSRYLVKRTGEKVFLECVQDMDHENMFWYRQDPGLGLRLIYFSYDVKMKEKGDIPEGYSVSREKKERFSLILESASTNQTSMYLCASSLPASGSSYEQYFGPGTRLTVT.

In DNA form, the CDR3 reads TGTGCCAGCAGTGAAGTATTAGCGGGAGGGCGCGAGCAGTACTTC. It codes for CASSEVLAGGREQYF. This chain links TRBV2 with TRBJ2-7, with 11 positions matching TRBD2. CDR1 is SNHLY, CDR2 FYNNEI, per germline. The CDR3 loop spans 15 amino acids. J was trimmed by 6 bases and V by 1 base; bases with no gene match: 5.

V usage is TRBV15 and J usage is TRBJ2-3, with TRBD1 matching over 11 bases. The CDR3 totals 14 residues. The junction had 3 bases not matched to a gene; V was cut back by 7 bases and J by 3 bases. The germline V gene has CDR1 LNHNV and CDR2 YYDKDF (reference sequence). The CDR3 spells CATNRDRGTDTQYF. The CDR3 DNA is TGTGCCACCAACAGGGACAGGGGGACAGATACGCAGTATTTT. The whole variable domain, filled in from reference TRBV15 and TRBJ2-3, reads DAMVIQNPRYQVTQFGKPVTLSCSQTLNHNVMYWYQQKSSQAPKLLFHYYDKDFNNEADTPDNFQSRRPNTSFCFLDIRSPGLGDTAMYLCATNRDRGTDTQYFGPGTRLTVL.

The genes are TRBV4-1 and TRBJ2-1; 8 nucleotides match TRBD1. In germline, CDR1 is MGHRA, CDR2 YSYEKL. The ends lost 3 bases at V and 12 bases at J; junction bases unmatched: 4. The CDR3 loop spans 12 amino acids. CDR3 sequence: CASSQDRVMQFF. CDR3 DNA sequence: TGCGCCAGCAGCCAGGACAGGGTGATGCAGTTCTTC.

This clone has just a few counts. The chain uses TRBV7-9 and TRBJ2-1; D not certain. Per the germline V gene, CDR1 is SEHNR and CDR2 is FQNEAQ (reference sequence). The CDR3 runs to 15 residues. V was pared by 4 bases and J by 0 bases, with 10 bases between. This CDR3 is CASSSGRISYNEQFF. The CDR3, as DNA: TGTGCCAGCAGCTCTGGACGAATCTCCTACAATGAGCAGTTCTTC.

CDR3 amino acids: CSAPRAGAKETQYF. As DNA, the CDR3 is TGCAGCGCCCCCCGAGCGGGGGCTAAAGAGACCCAGTACTTC. The chain combines TRBV29-1 with TRBJ2-5, with TRBD2 matching over 8 bases. V lost 7 bases to trimming and J lost 3 bases; unmatched junction nucleotides: 10. The CDR3 is 14 amino acids. The V gene's germline CDR1 is SQVTM and CDR2 ANQGSEA. Complete variable domain (other parts from reference TRBV29-1 and TRBJ2-5): SAVISQKPSRDICQRGTSLTIQCQVDSQVTMMFWYRQQPGQSLTLIATANQGSEATYESGFVIDKFPISRPNLTFSTLTVSNMSPEDSSIYLCSAPRAGAKETQYFGPGTRLLVL.

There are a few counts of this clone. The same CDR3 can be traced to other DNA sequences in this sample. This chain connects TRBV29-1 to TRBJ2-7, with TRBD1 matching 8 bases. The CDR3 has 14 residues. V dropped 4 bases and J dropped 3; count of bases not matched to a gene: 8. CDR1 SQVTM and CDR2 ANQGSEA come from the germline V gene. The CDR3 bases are TGCAGCGTTGCCCCTGGACAGGGAGGCTACGAGCAGTACTTC. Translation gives CSVAPGQGGYEQYF.

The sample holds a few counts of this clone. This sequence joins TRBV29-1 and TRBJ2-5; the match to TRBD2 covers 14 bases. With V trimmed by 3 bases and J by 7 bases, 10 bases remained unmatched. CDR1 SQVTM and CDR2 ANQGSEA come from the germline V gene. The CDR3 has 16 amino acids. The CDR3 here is CSVDITGTSGSGTQYF. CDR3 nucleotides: TGCAGCGTTGATATTACCGGGACTAGCGGGAGCGGGACCCAGTACTTC.

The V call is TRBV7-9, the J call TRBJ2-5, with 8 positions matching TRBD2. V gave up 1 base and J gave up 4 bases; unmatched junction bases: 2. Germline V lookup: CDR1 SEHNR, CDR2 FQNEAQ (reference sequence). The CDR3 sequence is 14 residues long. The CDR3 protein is CASSLGTSIETQYF. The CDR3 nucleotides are TGTGCCAGCAGCTTAGGGACTAGCATAGAGACCCAGTACTTC.

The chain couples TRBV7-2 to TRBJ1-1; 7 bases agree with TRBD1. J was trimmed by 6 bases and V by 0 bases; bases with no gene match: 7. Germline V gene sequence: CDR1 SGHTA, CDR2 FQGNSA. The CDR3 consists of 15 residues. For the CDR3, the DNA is TGTGCCAGCAGCTTAGCCTCCACAGGGGTCGCTGAAGCTTTCTTT. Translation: CASSLASTGVAEAFF. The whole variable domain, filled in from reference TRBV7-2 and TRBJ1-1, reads GAGVSQSPSNKVTEKGKDVELRCDPISGHTALYWYRQSLGQGLEFLIYFQGNSAPDKSGLPSDRFSAERTGGSVSTLTIQRTQQEDSAVYLCASSLASTGVAEAFFGQGTRLTVV.

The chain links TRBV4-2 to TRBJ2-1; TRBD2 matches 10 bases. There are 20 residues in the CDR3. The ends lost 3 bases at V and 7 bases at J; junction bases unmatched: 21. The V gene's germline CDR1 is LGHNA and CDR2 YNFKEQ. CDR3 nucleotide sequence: TGTGCCAGCAGCCATGCCGCTTTGAGACTAGCGGGCCTCTACGGGAATGAGCAGTTCTTC. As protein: CASSHAALRLAGLYGNEQFF.

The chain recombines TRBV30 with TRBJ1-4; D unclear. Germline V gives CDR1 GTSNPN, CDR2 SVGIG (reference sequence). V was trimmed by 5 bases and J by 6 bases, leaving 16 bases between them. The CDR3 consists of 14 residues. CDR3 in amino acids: CAWRVQSLDEKLFF. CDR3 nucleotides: TGTGCCTGGCGAGTACAGAGCCTGGATGAAAAACTGTTTTTT.

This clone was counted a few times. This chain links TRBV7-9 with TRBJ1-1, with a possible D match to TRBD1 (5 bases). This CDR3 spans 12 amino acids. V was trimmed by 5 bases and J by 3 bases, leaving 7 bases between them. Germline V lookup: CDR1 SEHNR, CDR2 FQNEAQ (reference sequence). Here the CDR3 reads CASSEGDTEAFF. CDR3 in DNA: TGTGCCAGCAGCGAAGGGGACACTGAAGCTTTCTTT. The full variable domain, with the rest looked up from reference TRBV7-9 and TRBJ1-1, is DTGVSQNPRHKITKRGQNVTFRCDPISEHNRLYWYRQTLGQGPEFLTYFQNEAQLEKSRLLSDRFSAERPKGSFSTLEIQRTEQGDSAMYLCASSEGDTEAFFGQGTRLTVV.

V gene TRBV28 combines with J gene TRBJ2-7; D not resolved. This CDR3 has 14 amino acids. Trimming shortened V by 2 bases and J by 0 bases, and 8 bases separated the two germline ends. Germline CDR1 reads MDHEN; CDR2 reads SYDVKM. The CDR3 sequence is CASSLSLGSYEQYF. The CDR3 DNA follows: TGTGCCAGCAGTTTAAGTCTGGGCTCCTACGAGCAGTACTTC.

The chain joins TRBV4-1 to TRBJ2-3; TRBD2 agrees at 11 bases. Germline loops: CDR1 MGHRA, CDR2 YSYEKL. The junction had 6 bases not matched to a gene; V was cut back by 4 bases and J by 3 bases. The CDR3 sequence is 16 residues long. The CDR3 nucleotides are TGCGCCAGCAGCCTCCCACTAGCGGGAGTGACAGATACGCAGTATTTT. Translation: CASSLPLAGVTDTQYF.

CDR3 sequence (DNA): TGTGCCAGCACCTTCGCCGTTAGCGAATTTAACACCGGGGAGCTGTTTTTT. This codes for CASTFAVSEFNTGELFF. The chain joins TRBV7-9 to TRBJ2-2, with TRBD2 as a possible D gene (5 bases). V was cut by 7 bases and J by 2 bases, with 20 bases left in between. The CDR3 runs to 17 residues. Looked up from germline, CDR1 is SEHNR and CDR2 is FQNEAQ (reference sequence).